This T cell receptor beta chain was captured by sequencing in a study of T-cell memory formation after mild COVID-19. Study-wide points: CM and EM subsets held most contracting CD4+ clones; EMRA held CD8+ ones.

The CDR3 loop spans 17 amino acids. Germline CDR1 is KGHDR and CDR2 is SFDVKD. The V and J ends lost 3 bases and 9 bases, in that order; junction bases with no gene match: 15. 5'RACE primed at constant segments yielded TCR alpha and TCR beta cDNA libraries bearing sample barcodes and UMIs. TCRdb called the 5' RACE reads again in MiXCR, with one record for every CDR3 protein. Among roughly 480,000 distinct CDR3 sequences, about 23% were seen once, and the ten largest hold approximately 12%. As regards this clonotype: The antigen is unknown.

What was sequenced was PBMCs or a T cell subset sorted from them (not recorded which). The receptor comes from an adult woman who had mild COVID-19 (a few samples of this study predate the infection). Cell type and time point are not known. V usage is TRBV24-1 and J usage is TRBJ2-1, with 8 bases matching TRBD2. DNA of the CDR3: TGTGCCACCAGTGATGGCGGACTTCCACGCCGGGGGGGTGAGCAGTTCTTC. Translating gives CATSDGGLPRRGGEQFF.